The 14 T cell receptor beta chains below all came from one sample that was sequenced in a study of control samples from healthy donors and cancer patients. The repertoire was sequenced with immunoSEQ multiplex PCR; TCRdb's copy has only in-frame clones and lacks some. The profile covers 60,000 to 95,000 clones, with approximately 88% appearing a single time and around 16% taken by the ten largest. What was sequenced was blood. These receptors were taken from a man in his fifties in good health.

The chain links TRBV9 to TRBJ2-5, with D uncertain. This CDR3 comprises 13 residues. Trimming stripped 1 base from V and 2 bases from J, with 6 bases between. Germline V CDR1 and CDR2: SGDLS, YYNGEE. The DNA of the CDR3 is TGTGCCAGCAGCGTAACCCCTCAAGAGACCCAGTACTTC. As protein: CASSVTPQETQYF. Based on the CDR3 plus reference TRBV9 and TRBJ2-5, the full variable domain is DSGVTQTPKHLITATGQRVTLRCSPRSGDLSVYWYQQSLDQGLQFLIQYYNGEERAKGNILERFSAQQFPDLHSELNLSSLELGDSALYFCASSVTPQETQYFGPGTRLLVL.

The sample holds one count of this clone. The chain employs TRBV28 and TRBJ2-3; TRBD1 aligns across 7 bases. This CDR3 comprises 13 residues. The germline V gene encodes CDR1 MDHEN and CDR2 SYDVKM. The V gene end was trimmed by 8 bases and the J gene end by 5 bases; junction bases not matched to a gene: 7. This CDR3 is CASLKGAQDTQYF. In DNA form, the CDR3 reads TGTGCCAGCCTAAAGGGGGCCCAAGATACGCAGTATTTT.

This chain links TRBV29-1 with TRBJ2-2, with TRBD1 as a possible D gene (5 bases). This CDR3 spans 13 amino acids. Trimming shortened V by 6 bases and J by 3 bases, and 11 bases separated the two germline ends. CDR1 and CDR2 (germline): SQVTM, ANQGSEA. The CDR3 is CSVNVGDTGELFF. For the CDR3, the DNA is TGCAGCGTCAATGTAGGGGACACCGGGGAGCTGTTTTTT.

The chain carries TRBV5-1 and TRBJ2-5; 7 nucleotides match TRBD2. Unmatched junction bases numbered 5, after V lost 3 bases and J lost 3 bases. The length of the CDR3 is 14 residues. Germline V lookup: CDR1 SGHRS, CDR2 YFSETQ. The CDR3 spells CASSYGRVEETQYF. CDR3 sequence (DNA): TGCGCCAGCAGCTATGGGAGGGTTGAAGAGACCCAGTACTTC.

The rearrangement joins TRBV7-9 to TRBJ1-1; tentative D call: TRBD1 (5 bases). CDR1 is SEHNR, CDR2 FQNEAQ, per germline (reference sequence). Trimming took 1 base from V and 3 from J, leaving 6 bases between them. This CDR3 has 13 amino acids. CDR3 residues: CASSLGGDTEAFF. The CDR3 DNA reads as TGTGCCAGCAGCTTAGGAGGGGACACTGAAGCTTTCTTT.

V and J are TRBV5-1 and TRBJ2-1; possibly TRBD1 or TRBD2 for D (5 bases each). Looked up from germline, CDR1 is SGHRS and CDR2 is YFSETQ. The V and J ends lost 3 bases and 11 bases respectively, with 33 bases between them. The CDR3 consists of 19 residues. CDR3 loop: CASSSRDHQPHLGVEKQFF. CDR3 DNA sequence: TGCGCCAGCAGCTCCCGGGACCACCAACCTCACCTGGGTGTGGAGAAGCAGTTCTTC.

J is TRBJ1-1 and V is TRBV28; D gene uncertain. Germline V CDR1 and CDR2: MDHEN, SYDVKM. The CDR3 covers 11 residues. V was cut by 3 bases and J by 11 bases, with 10 bases left in between. CDR3 region: CASSFPLGAFF. The CDR3 nucleotides are TGTGCCAGCAGTTTCCCCCTTGGGGCTTTCTTT. The full variable domain, in which reference TRBV28 and TRBJ1-1 provide the parts outside the CDR3, is DVKVTQSSRYLVKRTGEKVFLECVQDMDHENMFWYRQDPGLGLRLIYFSYDVKMKEKGDIPEGYSVSREKKERFSLILESASTNQTSMYLCASSFPLGAFFGQGTRLTVV.

The chain has TRBV14 and TRBJ2-3; 9 bases are shared with TRBD1. This CDR3 has 16 amino acids. CDR1 and CDR2 (germline): SGHDN, FVKESK. Losses at the gene ends were 4 bases for V and 6 bases for J; bases not matched to a gene: 11. CDR3 sequence (DNA): TGTGCCAGCAGCCCCCGGGACAGGGAGCGGTGGGATACGCAGTATTTT. Its protein product is CASSPRDRERWDTQYF.

This clone appeared a few times. The chain employs TRBV5-1 and TRBJ1-6; TRBD1 might be the D (5 bases). This CDR3 spans 16 amino acids. Germline V gives CDR1 SGHRS, CDR2 YFSETQ. V was cut by 0 bases and J by 9 bases, with 16 bases left in between. CDR3 protein: CASSLEWGNRGSPLHF. Here the CDR3 DNA reads TGCGCCAGCAGCTTGGAATGGGGTAATAGGGGTTCACCCCTCCACTTT.

The genes are TRBV5-4 and TRBJ1-6, with TRBD1 as a possible D gene (5 bases). V was pared by 0 bases and J by 7 bases, with 8 bases between. This CDR3 is built from 14 residues. Germline V CDR1 and CDR2: SGHNT, YYREEE (reference sequence). In nucleotides, the CDR3 is TGTGCCAGCAGCTTGGCCTGGGGGAATTCACCCCTCCACTTT. This codes for CASSLAWGNSPLHF.

CDR3 protein: CASTLSRGSPLHF. The DNA of the CDR3 is TGTGCCAGCACCCTTTCCAGGGGTTCACCCCTCCACTTT. This sequence joins TRBV7-2 and TRBJ1-6; weak D call: TRBD1 (6 bases). The CDR3 has 13 residues. CDR1 and CDR2 from the germline V gene are SGHTA and FQGNSA. V gave up 7 bases and J gave up 9 bases, with 13 bases separating them.

This chain links TRBV9 with TRBJ1-3, with a tentative D call TRBD1 (5 bases). The ends were cut back, 0 bases at V and 4 bases at J, with 14 bases in the middle. Per the germline V gene, CDR1 is SGDLS and CDR2 is YYNGEE. The CDR3 is 16 amino acids. In DNA form, the CDR3 reads TGTGCCAGCAGCGTAGGAGGCAGGGTGGCCGGAAACACCATATATTTT. This gives the protein CASSVGGRVAGNTIYF.

The V call is TRBV18, the J call TRBJ2-3, with TRBD2 identical over 7 bases. This CDR3 contains 15 residues. V dropped 0 bases and J dropped 4; count of bases not matched to a gene: 4. Germline V CDR1 and CDR2: KGHSH, LQKENI. The CDR3 loop is CASSPPGGVPDTQYF. CDR3 DNA: TGTGCCAGCTCACCACCGGGAGGGGTACCAGATACGCAGTATTTT.

This chain uses TRBV21-1 with TRBJ2-4. TRBV21-1 is tagged as a pseudogene. This CDR3 is built from 15 residues. CDR3 sequence (DNA): TGTGCCAGCTCCCTATACATACTAGCCAAAAACATTCAGTACTTC. Amino acid sequence: CASSLYILAKNIQYF.